This note documents a single T cell receptor (beta chain) sequence. This clonotype has just one count. Its binding antigen is unknown. No qualities accompany the bases; no much larger clone lies one base away. Just one read gives weak support. Via the germline V gene (reference sequence), CDR1 is MNHNY and CDR2 SVGAGI. V is clipped by 5 bases and J by 3 bases, and the sequence between their germline boundaries is 29 bases long. The CDR3 spans 19 residues, from the cysteine through the phenylalanine. CDR3 DNA is the only sequence kept; it has 57 bases, read in frame from the first base. The library was generated by bulk RNA-seq. The instrument was an Illumina NovaSeq 6000. Turning to the authors' computational methods: PCA on DAMP release, myeloid suppressor density and PD-1+ CD8 percentage split samples into immunologically hot and cold subsets for TCR comparisons. TCRdb trimmed the raw reads at Q25, called clones with MiXCR and kept productive beta chains. Entries that share a CDR3 protein sequence are merged under the most common genes and DNA. TCRdb's processing, not the study's, gives the V and J calls here. The sample's own table lists 9 distinct CDR3 sequences.

This specimen comes from a study of stereotactic body radiotherapy in pancreatic ductal adenocarcinoma (dated by TCRdb to 2022 to 2024). For the study in its entirety: Sequential sections from the same tumor blocks were used for a separate immunoSEQ TCR beta assay along with multiplex IHC and RNA-Seq. The study as a whole included fewer than 10 SBRT-treated and 14 to 15 untreated PDAC resections, and the two groups showed no difference in overall survival. General study outcomes and caveats: Randomization was not applied to untreated comparison samples, which were obtained separately from the trial cohort. Small sample sizes were analyzed, and the trial was powered for safety rather than for the correlation of outcomes with cellular responses. SBRT-treated and untreated tumors showed no significant differences in rearrangement number, top clonotype frequency or Simpson's clonality in the separate TCR beta assay.

Formalin-fixed paraffin-embedded tissue from surgically resected PDAC served as the tumor samples and was cut into around 4.8 micrometer sections to make tissue scrolls. In this chain, TRBV6-6 is recombined with TRBJ2-7; a weak D assignment points to TRBD1 (7 bases agree). The receptor comes from a human donor with pancreatic ductal adenocarcinoma. Sequencing used tumor tissue, obtained after stereotactic body radiotherapy or without it (not recorded which). The DNA sequence is as follows: TGTGCCAGCAGTCCCAGGGTCAGGGGGTTCGGGGGCCCTCTCTACGAGCAGTACTTC. It is translated as CASSPRVRGFGGPLYEQYF.